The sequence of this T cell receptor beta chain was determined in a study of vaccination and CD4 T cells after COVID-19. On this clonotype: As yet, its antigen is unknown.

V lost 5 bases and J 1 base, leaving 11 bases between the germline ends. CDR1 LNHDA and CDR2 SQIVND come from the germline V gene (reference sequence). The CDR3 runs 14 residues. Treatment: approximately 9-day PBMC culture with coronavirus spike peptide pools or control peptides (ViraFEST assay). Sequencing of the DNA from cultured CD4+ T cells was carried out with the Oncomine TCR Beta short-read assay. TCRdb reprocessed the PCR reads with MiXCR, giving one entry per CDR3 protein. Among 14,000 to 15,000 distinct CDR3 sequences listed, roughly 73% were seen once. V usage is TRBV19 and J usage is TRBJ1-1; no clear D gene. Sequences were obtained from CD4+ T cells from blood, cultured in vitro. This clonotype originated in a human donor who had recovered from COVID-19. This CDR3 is CASSSAGWNTEAFF. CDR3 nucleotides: TGTGCCAGTAGTTCCGCCGGATGGAACACTGAAGCTTTCTTT.